The 10 T cell receptor beta chains reported below all come from one sample, sequenced in a study of control samples from healthy donors and cancer patients. TCRdb's copy holds only in-frame clones and misses some; the assay was immunoSEQ multiplex PCR. The sample lists about 160,000 clones; around 94% were seen once. Material: PBMCs. All receptors derive from a man aged 60-69 years with colorectal cancer.

The chain couples TRBV5-1 to TRBJ1-6; D unresolved. The CDR3 has 14 amino acids. V was cut by 0 bases and J by 7 bases, with 8 bases left in between. Germline CDR1 and CDR2: SGHRS and YFSETQ. CDR3 sequence reads: CASSLGASNSPLHF. CDR3 nucleotide sequence: TGCGCCAGCAGCTTGGGGGCCTCAAATTCACCCCTCCACTTT.

The CDR3 nucleotides read TGTGCCAGCAGCATCCTAGCGGGGGGGCCGGGAGAGACCCAGTACTTC. It yields the protein CASSILAGGPGETQYF. The rearrangement uses TRBV9 and TRBJ2-5; TRBD2 matches 12 bases. Germline values: CDR1 SGDLS, CDR2 YYNGEE. The V segment lost 4 bases and the J segment 4 bases; nucleotides outside the gene matches: 8. This CDR3 is 16 amino acids long.

The rearrangement uses TRBV13 and TRBJ2-1; no clear D. This CDR3 region has 16 residues. The germline V gene encodes CDR1 PRHDT and CDR2 FYEKMQ (reference sequence). V lost 5 bases to trimming and J lost 4 bases, with 18 bases between them. This CDR3 is CASSLSSRAFYNEQFF. In nucleotides, the CDR3 is TGTGCCAGCAGCCTTTCATCTCGAGCTTTTTACAATGAGCAGTTCTTC.

V gene TRBV9 combines with J gene TRBJ2-7, with D perhaps TRBD1 or TRBD2 (5 bases each). Germline V gene data show CDR1 as SGDLS and CDR2 as YYNGEE. V was trimmed by 0 bases and J by 4 bases, leaving 14 bases between them. The CDR3 consists of 15 residues. This CDR3 reads CASSVGSTREYEQYF. In DNA form, the CDR3 reads TGTGCCAGCAGCGTAGGGTCTACCAGGGAGTACGAGCAGTACTTC.

V gene TRBV28 combines with J gene TRBJ2-7, with D tentatively TRBD1 or TRBD2 (5 bases each). Germline V CDR1 and CDR2: MDHEN, SYDVKM. V was cut by 10 bases and J by 1 base, with 14 bases left in between. This CDR3 spans 13 amino acids. DNA for the CDR3: TGTGCCACCCTCGGGACGTCTTCCTACGAGCAGTACTTC. Its protein product is CATLGTSSYEQYF.

This clone was recorded once. Mismatch with germline at one junction end may stem from a read error. This rearrangement joins TRBV6-6 to TRBJ2-7; D is undetermined. This CDR3 has 13 residues. In germline, CDR1 is MNHNY, CDR2 SVGAGI (reference sequence). This CDR3 reads CASSSRTLYEQYF. For the CDR3, the DNA is TGTGCCAGCAGTTCACGGACGCTATACGAGCAATACTTC.

The gene calls are TRBV4-2 and TRBJ2-2; D might be TRBD1 (6 bases). V lost 4 bases and J lost 0, with 9 bases in between. The germline gives CDR1 LGHNA, CDR2 YNFKEQ. The CDR3 length is 15 residues. The CDR3: CASSPGTSNTGELFF. CDR3 nucleotide sequence: TGTGCCAGCAGCCCCGGGACATCGAACACCGGGGAGCTGTTTTTT.

The CDR3 is CASSLGYKEPQHF. The CDR3 DNA follows: TGTGCCAGCAGCTTAGGGTATAAGGAGCCCCAGCATTTT. V usage is TRBV7-2 and J usage is TRBJ1-5; D gene uncertain. CDR1 and CDR2 (germline): SGHTA, FQGNSA. V was trimmed by 1 base and J by 8 bases, leaving 9 bases between them. The CDR3 runs 13 residues.

The chain is built from TRBV6-5 and TRBJ1-3, with D perhaps TRBD1 (6 bases). CDR1 is MNHEY and CDR2 is SVGAGI in the germline V gene. CDR3 size: 16 residues. The germline V and J ends were trimmed by 0 bases and 0 bases, with 9 bases remaining between them. CDR3 bases: TGTGCCAGCAGTTACTCGACAGGTCCCTCTGGAAACACCATATATTTT. It codes for CASSYSTGPSGNTIYF.

The chain has TRBV13 and TRBJ2-5; D may correspond to TRBD1 or TRBD2 (6 bases each). The CDR3 has 13 amino acids. The V end lost 2 bases, the J end lost 4 bases, and 8 bases lay between the germline ends. Germline V lookup: CDR1 PRHDT, CDR2 FYEKMQ (reference sequence). DNA for the CDR3: TGTGCCAGCAGCTTATCGGGGGCAGAGACCCAGTACTTC. Translation: CASSLSGAETQYF.